This T cell receptor beta chain was recovered during a study of cytomegalovirus exposure and HLA in healthy donors. With 60 Vbeta and 13 Jbeta primers, the PCR was carried out. The assay was immunoSEQ multiplex PCR, and TCRdb's table has in-frame clones only and misses some. This table holds 190,000 or so clones, roughly 83% found once. Deletions cut 3 bases from V and 3 bases from J, with 15 bases between. The CDR3 loop spans 15 amino acids. Germline assignment: CDR1 MNHEY and CDR2 SMNVEV (reference sequence). The chain carries TRBV27 and TRBJ2-7; no firm D call. This receptor was taken from a male donor in good health and CMV-seropositive. Material: PBMCs. CDR3 nucleotides: TGTGCCAGCAGTTTTAAGACTTCTGTAGTCTACGAGCAGTACTTC. This translates into CASSFKTSVVYEQYF.